Listed below are T cell receptor beta chains from one sample, sequenced in a study of blood T cell repertoires in COVID-19. Repertoires were generated with immunoSEQ multiplex PCR, while TCRdb's copy carries only in-frame clones and drops some. This table has over 250,000 clones, about 86% appearing once. Sequencing input: PBMCs or T cells enriched from blood (not recorded which). Every receptor here comes from a young man with acute COVID-19. Each CDR3 is given with its conserved first and last residue. D genes are given only for firm matches. Size tells how often a clone was seen (once, few, many) or the class of an expanded clone, and some rows leave it out.

CASRPNYKTDLRAEAFF | TGTGCCAGCAGACCCAATTATAAGACAGACCTTCGGGCTGAAGCTTTCTTT | TRBV7-9 | NA | NA | TRBJ1-1
CASSPGNQPQHF | TGTGCCAGCAGTCCGGGAAATCAGCCCCAGCATTTT | TRBV27 | NA | NA | TRBJ1-5
CASSNRDRGPSGEAFF | TGTGCCAGCAGTAACCGGGACAGGGGCCCAAGCGGTGAAGCTTTCTTT | TRBV6-6 | once | TRBD1 | TRBJ1-1
CASSLSPHRGETQYF | TGTGCCAGCAGTTTATCGCCCCACCGGGGGGAGACCCAGTACTTC | TRBV27 | NA | NA | TRBJ2-5
CASSLDSHSNQPQHF | TGTGCCAGCAGCTTGGACAGCCATAGCAATCAGCCCCAGCATTTT | TRBV5-5 | NA | NA | TRBJ1-5
CASSFSTGRETQYF | TGTGCCAGCAGCTTTTCCACGGGTAGGGAGACCCAGTACTTC | TRBV5-8 | NA | NA | TRBJ2-5
CASSLGPAASYTF | TGTGCCAGCAGTTTAGGCCCCGCGGCAAGCTACACCTTC | TRBV28 | few | NA | TRBJ1-2
CASSTVSGGPKNIQYF | TGTGCCAGCAGTACAGTGTCAGGGGGTCCCAAAAACATTCAGTACTTC | TRBV2 | NA | TRBD1 | TRBJ2-4
CASSPQGRSNTIYF | TGTGCCAGCAGCCCACAGGGGCGGTCGAACACCATATATTTT | TRBV7-9 | NA | TRBD1 | TRBJ1-3
CASRGGQLNYGYTF | TGTGCCAGCAGGGGGGGACAGCTTAACTATGGCTACACCTTC | TRBV2 | once | TRBD1 | TRBJ1-2
CASSQELGGTGELFF | TGTGCCAGCAGCCAAGAACTGGGAGGGACCGGGGAGCTGTTTTTT | TRBV4-2 | NA | TRBD2 | TRBJ2-2
CASRGQGWNYGYTF | TGTGCCAGCAGGGGACAGGGGTGGAACTATGGCTACACCTTC | TRBV2 | NA | TRBD1 | TRBJ1-2
CSVPGLVLETQYF | TGCAGCGTCCCCGGTTTAGTATTAGAGACCCAGTACTTC | TRBV29-1 | few | NA | TRBJ2-5
CASSGPGGSYNEQFF | TGTGCCAGCAGTGGGCCGGGGGGTTCCTACAATGAGCAGTTCTTC | TRBV2 | NA | TRBD2 | TRBJ2-1
CASSITLWGSTGNTIYF | TGTGCCAGTAGTATAACTCTTTGGGGCTCTACTGGAAACACCATATATTTT | TRBV19 | few | NA | TRBJ1-3
CASSQVLGANYGYTF | TGCGCCAGCAGCCAAGTATTAGGAGCTAACTATGGCTACACCTTC | TRBV4-1 | few | NA | TRBJ1-2
CASLPGGGRSYNEQFF | TGTGCCAGCCTTCCAGGCGGGGGCCGCTCCTACAATGAGCAGTTCTTC | TRBV7-9 | once | NA | TRBJ2-1
CASSGGTGGTAFF | TGTGCCAGCAGCGGCGGGACAGGGGGCACGGCTTTCTTT | TRBV5-6 | NA | TRBD1 | TRBJ1-1
CASSLAGGSTSGNTIYF | TGTGCCAGCAGCTTGGCCGGGGGGTCGACCTCTGGAAACACCATATATTTT | TRBV5-6 | once | NA | TRBJ1-3
CASSVSGRATDTQYF | TGTGCCAGCAGCGTCAGCGGGAGGGCCACAGATACGCAGTATTTT | TRBV9 | NA | TRBD2 | TRBJ2-3
CASSPSPGVDNEQFF | TGTGCCAGCAGCCCCTCACCGGGAGTAGACAATGAGCAGTTCTTC | TRBV9 | NA | NA | TRBJ2-1
CASMALGSGPGTDTQYF | TGTGCCAGCATGGCCCTTGGATCGGGTCCGGGCACAGATACGCAGTATTTT | TRBV2 | NA | NA | TRBJ2-3
CATSDSRTGYGYTF | TGTGCCACCAGTGATTCTCGGACAGGGTATGGCTACACCTTC | TRBV24-1 | NA | TRBD1 | TRBJ1-2
CASHTGDVRGYTF | TGTGCCAGTCATACAGGGGATGTCCGTGGCTACACCTTC | TRBV6-5 | NA | TRBD1 | TRBJ1-2
CASSSMKQGNEAFF | TGTGCCAGCAGCTCAATGAAACAGGGTAACGAAGCTTTCTTT | TRBV5-6 | NA | NA | TRBJ1-1
CASSSRQNEKLFF | TGTGCCAGCAGCTCTCGACAGAATGAAAAACTGTTTTTT | TRBV11-2 | NA | NA | TRBJ1-4
CASSFSLGGNYGYTF | TGTGCCAGCAGCTTCTCCCTTGGGGGGAACTATGGCTACACCTTC | TRBV7-6 | few | NA | TRBJ1-2
CASSQAGLDYGYTF | TGTGCCAGCAGCCAAGCAGGGCTCGACTATGGCTACACCTTC | TRBV14 | NA | NA | TRBJ1-2
CASSPRGGYGNTIYF | TGTGCCAGCAGCCCGCGGGGGGGTTACGGAAACACCATATATTTT | TRBV5-6 | NA | NA | TRBJ1-3
CASSVQPGQGYNEQFF | TGTGCCAGCAGTGTACAACCGGGACAGGGCTACAATGAGCAGTTCTTC | TRBV6-1 | NA | TRBD1 | TRBJ2-1
CASRLVEGNQPQHF | TGTGCCAGCAGGCTGGTTGAGGGCAATCAGCCCCAGCATTTT | TRBV6-5 | once | NA | TRBJ1-5
CASSPRDRGSGNTIYF | TGTGCCAGCTCACCACGGGACAGGGGCTCTGGAAACACCATATATTTT | TRBV18 | NA | TRBD1 | TRBJ1-3
CASSVASLGLAGRSSYNEQFF | TGTGCCAGCAGCGTAGCGTCCTTAGGTCTAGCGGGCAGGAGCTCCTACAATGAGCAGTTCTTC | TRBV9 | few | TRBD2 | TRBJ2-1
CASSQSPSGTSDTQYF | TGTGCCAGCAGCCAATCTCCTAGCGGAACCTCAGATACGCAGTATTTT | TRBV14 | NA | TRBD2 | TRBJ2-3
CASSQADRVESPLHF | TGTGCCAGCAGCCAAGCGGACAGGGTTGAATCACCCCTCCACTTT | TRBV4-2 | once | TRBD1 | TRBJ1-6
CASSHARAYNEQFF | TGTGCCAGCAGCCATGCCCGGGCCTACAATGAGCAGTTCTTC | TRBV11-2 | NA | NA | TRBJ2-1
CASHPEANYGYTF | TGTGCCAGCCACCCAGAAGCTAACTATGGCTACACCTTC | TRBV7-9 | NA | NA | TRBJ1-2
CASSVPTGAQETQYF | TGTGCCAGCAGTGTACCGACAGGGGCCCAAGAGACCCAGTACTTC | TRBV28 | NA | TRBD1 | TRBJ2-5
CASSYSMGGRGYTF | TGTGCCAGCAGTTACTCGATGGGGGGGAGAGGCTACACCTTC | TRBV6-6 | NA | NA | TRBJ1-2
CASSLLADNNEQFF | TGTGCCAGCAGCCTACTAGCGGACAACAATGAGCAGTTCTTC | TRBV5-5 | once | TRBD2 | TRBJ2-1
CASSGRDSYGYTF | TGTGCCAGCAGCGGCCGGGACAGCTATGGCTACACCTTC | TRBV11-3 | NA | TRBD1 | TRBJ1-2
CASSPLREVDSPLHF | TGTGCCAGCTCACCCCTCCGGGAAGTGGATTCACCCCTCCACTTT | TRBV18 | NA | NA | TRBJ1-6
CASSYPGQGVGNGYTF | TGTGCCAGCAGCTACCCGGGACAGGGAGTTGGGAATGGCTACACCTTC | TRBV7-2 | NA | TRBD1 | TRBJ1-2
CASSQERGGSDTQYF | TGTGCCAGCAGCCAAGAGCGGGGGGGCTCAGATACGCAGTATTTT | TRBV4-2 | few | TRBD2 | TRBJ2-3
CASSVGTSGRGETQYF | TGTGCCAGCAGCGTGGGGACTAGCGGGAGGGGGGAGACCCAGTACTTC | TRBV9 | NA | TRBD2 | TRBJ2-5